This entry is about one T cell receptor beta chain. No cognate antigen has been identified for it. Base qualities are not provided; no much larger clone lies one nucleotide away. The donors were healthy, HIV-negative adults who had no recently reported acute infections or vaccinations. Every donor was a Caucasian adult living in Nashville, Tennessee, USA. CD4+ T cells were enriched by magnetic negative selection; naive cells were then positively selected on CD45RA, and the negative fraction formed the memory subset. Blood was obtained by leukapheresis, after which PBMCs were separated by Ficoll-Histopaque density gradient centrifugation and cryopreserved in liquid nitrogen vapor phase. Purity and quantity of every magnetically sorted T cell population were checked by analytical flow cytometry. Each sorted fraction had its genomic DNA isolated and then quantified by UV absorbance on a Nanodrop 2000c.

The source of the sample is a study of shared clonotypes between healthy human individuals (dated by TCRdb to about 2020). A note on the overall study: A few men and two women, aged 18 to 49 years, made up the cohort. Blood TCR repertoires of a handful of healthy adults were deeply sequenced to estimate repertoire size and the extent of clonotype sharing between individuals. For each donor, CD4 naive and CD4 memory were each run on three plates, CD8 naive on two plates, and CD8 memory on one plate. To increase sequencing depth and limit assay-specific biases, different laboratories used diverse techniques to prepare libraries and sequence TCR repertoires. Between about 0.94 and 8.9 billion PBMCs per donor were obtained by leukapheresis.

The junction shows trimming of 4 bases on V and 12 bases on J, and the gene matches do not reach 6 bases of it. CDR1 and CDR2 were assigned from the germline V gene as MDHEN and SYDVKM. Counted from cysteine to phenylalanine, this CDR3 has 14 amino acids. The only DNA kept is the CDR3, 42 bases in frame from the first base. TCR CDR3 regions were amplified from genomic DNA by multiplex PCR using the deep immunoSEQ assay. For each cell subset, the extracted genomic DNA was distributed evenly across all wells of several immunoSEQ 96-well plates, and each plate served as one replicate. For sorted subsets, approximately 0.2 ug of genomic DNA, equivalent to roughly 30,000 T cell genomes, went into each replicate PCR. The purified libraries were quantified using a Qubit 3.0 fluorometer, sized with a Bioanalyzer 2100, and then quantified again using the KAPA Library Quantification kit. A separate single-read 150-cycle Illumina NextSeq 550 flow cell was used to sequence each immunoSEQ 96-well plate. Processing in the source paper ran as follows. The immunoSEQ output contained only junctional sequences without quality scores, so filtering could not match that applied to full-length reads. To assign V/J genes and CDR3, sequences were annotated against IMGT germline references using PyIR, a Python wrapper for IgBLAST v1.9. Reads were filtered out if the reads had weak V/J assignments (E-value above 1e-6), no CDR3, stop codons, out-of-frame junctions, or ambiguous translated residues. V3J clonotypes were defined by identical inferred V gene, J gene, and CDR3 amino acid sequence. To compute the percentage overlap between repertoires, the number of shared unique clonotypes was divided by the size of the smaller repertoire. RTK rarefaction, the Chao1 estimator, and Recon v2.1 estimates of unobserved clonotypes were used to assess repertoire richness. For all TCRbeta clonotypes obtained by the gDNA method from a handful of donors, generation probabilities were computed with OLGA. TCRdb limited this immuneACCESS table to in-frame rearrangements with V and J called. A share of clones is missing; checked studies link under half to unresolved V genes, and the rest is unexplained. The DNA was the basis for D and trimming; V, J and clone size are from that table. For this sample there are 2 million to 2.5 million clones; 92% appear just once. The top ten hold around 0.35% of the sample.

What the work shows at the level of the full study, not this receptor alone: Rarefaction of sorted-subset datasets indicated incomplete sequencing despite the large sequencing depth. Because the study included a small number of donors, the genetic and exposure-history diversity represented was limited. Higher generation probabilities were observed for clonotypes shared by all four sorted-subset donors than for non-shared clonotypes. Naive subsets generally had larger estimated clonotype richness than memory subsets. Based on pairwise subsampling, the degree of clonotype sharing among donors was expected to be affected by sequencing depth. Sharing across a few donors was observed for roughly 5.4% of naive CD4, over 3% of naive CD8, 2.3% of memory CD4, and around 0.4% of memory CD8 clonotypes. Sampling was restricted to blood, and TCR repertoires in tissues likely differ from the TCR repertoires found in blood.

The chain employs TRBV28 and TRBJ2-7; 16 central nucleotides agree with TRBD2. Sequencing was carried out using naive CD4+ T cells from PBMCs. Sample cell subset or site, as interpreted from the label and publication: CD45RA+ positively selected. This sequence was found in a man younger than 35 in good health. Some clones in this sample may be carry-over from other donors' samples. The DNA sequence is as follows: TGTGCCAGCAGTTCCGGGACTAGCGGGAGGGAGGGGTACTTC. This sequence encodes CASSSGTSGREGYF.